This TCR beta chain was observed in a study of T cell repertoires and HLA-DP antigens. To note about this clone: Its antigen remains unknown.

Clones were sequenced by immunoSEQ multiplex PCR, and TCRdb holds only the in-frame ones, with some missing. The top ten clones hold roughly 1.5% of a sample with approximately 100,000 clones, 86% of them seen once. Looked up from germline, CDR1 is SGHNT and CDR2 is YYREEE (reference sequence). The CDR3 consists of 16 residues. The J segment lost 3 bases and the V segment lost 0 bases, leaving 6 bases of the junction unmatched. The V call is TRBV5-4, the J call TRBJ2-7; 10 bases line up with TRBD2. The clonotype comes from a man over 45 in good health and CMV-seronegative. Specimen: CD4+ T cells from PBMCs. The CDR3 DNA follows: TGTGCCAGCAGCTTGGGGTCTAGCGGGGGATACTACGAGCAGTACTTC. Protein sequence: CASSLGSSGGYYEQYF.